Listed below are T cell receptor beta chains from one sample, sequenced in a study of blood T cell repertoires in COVID-19. Using immunoSEQ multiplex PCR, the repertoire was profiled, and TCRdb retains in-frame clones only, with some absent. This table holds about 130,000 clones, around 85% found once. Sample: peripheral blood. The receptors come from a woman older than 75 with COVID-19, enrolled during active disease. Each CDR3 is given with its conserved first and last residue. Each record gives: CDR3 length, D gene, V gene, J gene, clone size, CDR3 protein, CDR3 DNA. A D gene is named only where the DNA matches it firmly. Clone size is shown for a subset of rows, as once, few, many or a class of expanded clone.

len: 15
d_gene: TRBD2
v_gene: TRBV18
j_gene: TRBJ2-7
abundance: .
CDR3aa: CASSPAGVKSYEQYF
CDR3nt: TGTGCCAGCTCACCCGCGGGGGTTAAGAGCTACGAGCAGTACTTC

len: 12
d_gene: TRBD1
v_gene: TRBV12-3/TRBV12-4
j_gene: TRBJ2-1
abundance: .
CDR3aa: CASRERTGKQFF
CDR3nt: TGTGCCAGCAGGGAACGGACAGGGAAGCAGTTCTTC

len: 14
d_gene: .
v_gene: TRBV28
j_gene: TRBJ1-5
abundance: .
CDR3aa: CASRDGQINQPQHF
CDR3nt: TGTGCCAGCAGGGATGGACAGATAAATCAGCCCCAGCATTTT

len: 17
d_gene: TRBD2
v_gene: TRBV4-2
j_gene: TRBJ2-1
abundance: once
CDR3aa: CASSTPGGRAVLNEQFF
CDR3nt: TGTGCCAGCAGCACCCCCGGGGGGAGGGCCGTCTTGAATGAGCAGTTCTTC

len: 16
d_gene: .
v_gene: TRBV6-1
j_gene: TRBJ2-5
abundance: .
CDR3aa: CASSENPARSGETQYF
CDR3nt: TGTGCCAGCAGTGAAAACCCCGCACGGAGTGGAGAGACCCAGTACTTC

len: 12
d_gene: .
v_gene: TRBV28
j_gene: TRBJ2-2
abundance: .
CDR3aa: CASTRSVGELFF
CDR3nt: TGTGCCAGCACCCGGAGCGTCGGGGAGCTGTTTTTT

len: 13
d_gene: TRBD2
v_gene: TRBV6-1
j_gene: TRBJ2-2
abundance: .
CDR3aa: CASSEGRGVELFF
CDR3nt: TGTGCCAGCAGTGAAGGACGGGGGGTGGAGCTGTTTTTT

len: 15
d_gene: .
v_gene: TRBV7-2
j_gene: TRBJ1-1
abundance: once
CDR3aa: CASLLAGALNTEAFF
CDR3nt: TGTGCCAGCTTACTGGCAGGGGCCCTGAACACTGAAGCTTTCTTT

len: 16
d_gene: .
v_gene: TRBV28
j_gene: TRBJ1-4
abundance: few
CDR3aa: CASSSPRGATNEKLFF
CDR3nt: TGTGCCAGCAGTTCACCCAGGGGAGCGACTAATGAAAAACTGTTTTTT

len: 18
d_gene: TRBD2
v_gene: TRBV19
j_gene: TRBJ2-5
abundance: .
CDR3aa: CASSTSRGAGGRQETQYF
CDR3nt: TGTGCCAGTAGTACCTCCCGGGGGGCGGGAGGAAGACAAGAGACCCAGTACTTC

len: 11
d_gene: .
v_gene: TRBV29-1
j_gene: TRBJ2-5
abundance: .
CDR3aa: CSVTSLETQYF
CDR3nt: TGCAGCGTTACTAGTTTGGAGACCCAGTACTTC

len: 17
d_gene: TRBD2
v_gene: TRBV19
j_gene: TRBJ2-1
abundance: few
CDR3aa: CASSSSRTSGRENEQFF
CDR3nt: TGTGCCAGTAGTTCTTCGAGGACTAGCGGGAGAGAGAATGAGCAGTTCTTC

len: 13
d_gene: .
v_gene: TRBV10-3
j_gene: TRBJ2-1
abundance: .
CDR3aa: CAISDRATDEQFF
CDR3nt: TGTGCCATCAGTGATAGAGCCACGGATGAGCAGTTCTTC